The clone carrying this T cell receptor beta chain was seen only a few times. Its specificity is unknown. The sample comes from a study of spatial heterogeneity in lung cancer. Study background: Each time, sequencing found more beta-chain sequences than alpha-chain sequences. Whole-study findings and limits: Tumors with more nonsynonymous mutations had more expanded intratumoral alpha and beta TCRs. Estimated TCR-seq coverage of tumor T cells was only about 7% for alpha chains. For beta chains, the corresponding estimate was about 13%.

TCRdb itself ran the 5' RACE reads through MiXCR, one entry per CDR3 protein. This sample has approximately 16,000 distinct CDR3 sequences, with approximately 6.2% found just once. Described time point: sample taken at primary tumor resection. The donors comprised about 70 untreated early-stage non-small cell lung cancer patients. Material for sequencing was whole RNA from tumor, nontumor lung or frozen PBMC, left unsorted. This CDR3 spans 16 amino acids. Trimming took 1 base from V and 10 from J; bases not matched to a gene: 8. The germline gives CDR1 LGHDT, CDR2 YNNKEL (reference sequence). The sequence derives from a female donor with early-stage non-small cell lung cancer. Sequencing was performed on lung tumor tissue, taken at surgery. The J gene is TRBJ2-1, the V gene TRBV3-1, with TRBD2 identical over 12 bases. The CDR3 DNA reads TGTGCCAGCAGCCAAGTTCCGACTAGCGGGGGCTGGGAGCAGTTCTTC. Translated: CASSQVPTSGGWEQFF.